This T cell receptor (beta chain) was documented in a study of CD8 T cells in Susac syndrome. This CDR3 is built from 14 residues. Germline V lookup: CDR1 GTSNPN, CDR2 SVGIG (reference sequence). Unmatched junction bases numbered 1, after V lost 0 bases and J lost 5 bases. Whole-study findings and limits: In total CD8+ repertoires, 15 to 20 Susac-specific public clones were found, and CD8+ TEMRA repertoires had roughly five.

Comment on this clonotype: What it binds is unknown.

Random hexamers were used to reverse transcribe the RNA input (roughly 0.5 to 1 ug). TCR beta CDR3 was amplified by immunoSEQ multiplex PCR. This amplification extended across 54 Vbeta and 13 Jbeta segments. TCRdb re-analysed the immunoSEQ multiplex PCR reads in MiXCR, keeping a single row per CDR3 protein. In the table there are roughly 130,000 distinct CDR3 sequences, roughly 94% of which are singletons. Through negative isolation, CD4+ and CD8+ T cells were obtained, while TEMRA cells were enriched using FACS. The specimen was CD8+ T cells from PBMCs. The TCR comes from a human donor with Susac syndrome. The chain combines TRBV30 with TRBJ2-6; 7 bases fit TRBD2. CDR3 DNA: TGTGCCTGGAGTGTAGCGGGGAGGGCCAACGTCCTGACTTTC. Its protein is CAWSVAGRANVLTF.